This T cell receptor (beta chain) comes out of a study of response to subunit inactivated influenza vaccine (dated by TCRdb to between 2017 and 2018). At the level of the whole study: To follow how T cells responded to a trivalent subunit inactivated influenza vaccine, the researchers relied on deep quantitative profiling of the T cell receptor repertoire. The study at large found these results: The authors suggested that each seasonal influenza vaccination may recruit only a limited number of new T cells.

Receptor libraries were prepared by RT-PCR. Sequencing used an Illumina HiSeq 2500. Using fastp trimming at Q25 and MiXCR clonotype assembly, TCRdb reanalyzed the public sequencing data and kept in-frame beta chains. Each entry is one CDR3 protein sequence, shown with its most common DNA and genes. This sample gives about 240,000 distinct CDR3 sequences in total; 10% to 15% of them show up just once. Over 6.5% of the sample is in the top ten clones. The cysteine opens and the phenylalanine closes a CDR3 of 17 amino acids. The only DNA kept is the CDR3, 51 bases in frame from the first base. The germline V gene encodes CDR1 SEHNR and CDR2 FQNEAQ (reference sequence). Ends trimmed: V by 1 base, J by 3 bases; bases unmatched to a gene: 4. This clonotype has a handful of counts. It lacks a known antigen. No much larger clone exists at a distance of one base, and base qualities are not known.

The source is a man aged 45-65 years who received an inactivated influenza vaccine. Donor details come from another sample of the same person, matched by shared clones. The specimen was non-naive T cells sorted from PBMCs, collected around 14 days before vaccination. Taken with the paper, the label for cell subset or site translates to: memory T cell fraction. In this chain, TRBV7-9 is recombined with TRBJ2-5; 14 bases in between match TRBD2. CDR3 sequence: CASSLDPGLAGEETQYF. The bases are TGTGCCAGCAGCTTAGACCCGGGACTAGCGGGGGAAGAGACCCAGTACTTC.